Listed below are T cell receptor beta chains from one sample, sequenced in a study of T cells in Graves' hyperthyroidism and ophthalmopathy. TCRdb re-derived calls from the multiplex PCR reads in MiXCR, one entry per CDR3 protein. The table records about 250,000 distinct CDR3 sequences, approximately 25% of them present only once. The sequencing sample was made of blood. The source of these receptors is a woman aged 40 to 50 with Graves' ophthalmopathy. The CDR3 runs from the conserved cysteine through the conserved F or W. D genes are given only for firm matches. Not all rows give a size; the values are once, few, many and, for expanded clones, a class.

D	V	size	J	CDR3	DNA
TRBD1	TRBV6-1	many	TRBJ1-2	CASSRRQGEGYTF	TGTGCCAGCAGCCGAAGACAGGGGGAAGGCTACACCTTC
-	TRBV4-2	few	TRBJ2-7	CASSQDTRSHEQYF	TGTGCCAGCAGCCAAGACACTAGGTCGCACGAGCAGTACTTC
-	TRBV24-1	few	TRBJ2-7	CATSALEGARYEQYF	TGTGCCACCAGTGCCTTGGAGGGGGCGAGGTACGAGCAGTACTTC
-	TRBV7-9	few	TRBJ2-5	CASTPPGRETQYF	TGTGCCAGCACCCCCCCAGGCCGGGAGACCCAGTACTTC
-	TRBV4-1	many	TRBJ1-5	CASSYSRDSNQPQHF	TGCGCCAGCAGTTACTCCCGGGACAGCAATCAGCCCCAGCATTTT
-	TRBV12-3/TRBV12-4	-	TRBJ1-1	CASSLSGDVLAEAFF	TGTGCCAGCAGTTTGTCTGGGGACGTCCTAGCTGAAGCTTTCTTT
-	TRBV7-8	many	TRBJ1-5	CASKGTNDQPQHF	TGTGCCAGCAAAGGGACAAATGATCAGCCCCAGCATTTT
TRBD2	TRBV12-3/TRBV12-4	-	TRBJ2-2	CASKLAGGAGELFF	TGTGCCAGCAAACTAGCGGGAGGCGCTGGGGAGCTGTTTTTT
TRBD2	TRBV27	many	TRBJ2-7	CASSGGLLSYEQYF	TGTGCCAGCAGTGGGGGACTATTATCCTACGAGCAGTACTTC
-	TRBV11-3	-	TRBJ1-2	CASSPWTGNYGYTF	TGCGCCAGCAGCCCCTGGACGGGTAACTATGGCTACACCTTC
TRBD1	TRBV2	many	TRBJ2-7	CASSDGTGLYF	TGTGCCAGCAGTGATGGGACAGGCCTTTACTTC
TRBD2	TRBV6-5	once	TRBJ2-5	CASSYRGGSKETQYF	TGTGCCAGCAGTTACCGGGGGGGCAGCAAAGAGACCCAGTACTTC
TRBD2	TRBV3-1	many	TRBJ2-5	CASSTWTSGQETQYF	TGTGCCAGCAGCACCTGGACTAGCGGGCAAGAGACCCAGTACTTC
TRBD2	TRBV4-2	-	TRBJ2-7	CASSQVSGTSGSGLSYEQYF	TGTGCCAGCAGCCAAGTTTCCGGGACTAGCGGGAGTGGGTTGTCCTACGAGCAGTACTTC
-	TRBV20-1	many	TRBJ2-7	CSARGEARVVYEQYF	TGCAGTGCTAGGGGCGAAGCGCGAGTGGTCTACGAGCAGTACTTC
-	TRBV12-3/TRBV12-4	-	TRBJ2-7	CASSPPHAAYEQYF	TGTGCCAGCAGTCCCCCCCACGCGGCCTACGAGCAGTACTTC
TRBD2	TRBV20-1	-	TRBJ2-7	CSASSANPLAATYEQYF	TGCAGTGCCAGCAGTGCAAACCCTCTAGCGGCTACCTACGAGCAGTACTTC
-	TRBV19	many	TRBJ1-1	CASPSNTEAFF	TGTGCCAGTCCTTCGAACACTGAAGCTTTCTTT
-	TRBV28	-	TRBJ2-5	CASSRRWSPETQYF	TGTGCCAGCAGTAGGAGGTGGAGCCCTGAGACCCAGTACTTC
TRBD1	TRBV5-1	many	TRBJ2-2	CASREDRGYTGELFF	TGCGCCAGCAGGGAGGACAGGGGATACACCGGGGAGCTGTTTTTT
TRBD2	TRBV28	many	TRBJ2-7	CASSELAGEVHEQYF	TGTGCCAGCAGTGAGCTAGCGGGAGAAGTCCACGAGCAGTACTTC
TRBD1	TRBV12-3/TRBV12-4	many	TRBJ1-1	CASSADRVRNTEAFF	TGTGCCAGCAGTGCAGACAGGGTTCGGAACACTGAAGCTTTCTTT
-	TRBV19	many	TRBJ2-7	CASSIKDSGGYEQYF	TGTGCCAGTAGTATAAAGGACAGCGGCGGGTACGAGCAGTACTTC
-	TRBV20-1	many	TRBJ2-7	CSARDTGTGTYEQYF	TGCAGTGCTAGAGACACAGGGACGGGGACCTACGAGCAGTACTTC
-	TRBV27	-	TRBJ2-2	CASSFKAANTGELFF	TGTGCCAGCAGTTTTAAGGCAGCGAACACCGGGGAGCTGTTTTTT
TRBD1	TRBV2	many	TRBJ1-1	CASSEVGQGFPEAFF	TGTGCCAGCAGTGAAGTTGGACAGGGATTTCCTGAAGCTTTCTTT
-	TRBV6-1	-	TRBJ2-7	CASSAGTAGHEQYF	TGTGCCAGCAGTGCCGGGACAGCGGGTCACGAGCAGTACTTC
-	TRBV12-3/TRBV12-4	many	TRBJ1-2	CASSNTGGSGYTF	TGTGCCAGCAGTAACACAGGAGGGAGTGGCTACACCTTC
-	TRBV12-3/TRBV12-4	many	TRBJ2-7	CASSFEGHFSYEQYF	TGTGCCAGCAGTTTTGAGGGACACTTCTCCTACGAGCAGTACTTC
-	TRBV7-2	-	TRBJ2-7	CASSLVDGDYEQYF	TGTGCCAGCAGCTTAGTGGACGGAGACTACGAGCAGTACTTC
-	TRBV20-1	-	TRBJ1-1	CSAISRNDDTEAFF	TGCAGTGCCATTTCTCGGAACGACGACACTGAAGCTTTCTTT
TRBD1	TRBV27	many	TRBJ1-1	CASSHQGGTEAFF	TGTGCCAGCAGTCATCAGGGGGGCACTGAAGCTTTCTTT
-	TRBV3-1	-	TRBJ1-2	CASSQVVNYGYTF	TGTGCCAGCAGCCAAGTCGTAAACTATGGCTACACCTTC
TRBD1	TRBV28	many	TRBJ2-7	CASSPGQTPYEQYF	TGTGCCAGCAGTCCGGGACAGACCCCCTACGAGCAGTACTTC
-	TRBV28	-	TRBJ2-7	CASSYLPYEQYF	TGTGCCAGCAGCTACCTACCCTACGAGCAGTACTTC
TRBD2	TRBV6-1	many	TRBJ2-7	CASRKRERINEQYF	TGTGCCAGCAGAAAGCGGGAGAGGATCAACGAGCAGTACTTC
-	TRBV7-2	-	TRBJ2-5	CASSLEGGRGETQYF	TGTGCCAGCAGCTTAGAAGGTGGACGTGGAGAGACCCAGTACTTC
-	TRBV7-9	-	TRBJ2-5	CASGQSQETQYF	TGTGCCAGCGGACAGAGCCAAGAGACCCAGTACTTC
-	TRBV20-1	many	TRBJ1-1	CSARGSKRGTEAFF	TGCAGTGCTAGAGGGAGCAAAAGGGGGACTGAAGCTTTCTTT
-	TRBV19	many	TRBJ2-2	CASSIAANTGELFF	TGTGCCAGTAGTATAGCGGCGAACACCGGGGAGCTGTTTTTT
TRBD1	TRBV12-3/TRBV12-4	many	TRBJ1-6	CASSFTGTGVTNSPLHF	TGTGCCAGCAGTTTTACCGGGACAGGGGTAACGAATTCACCCCTCCACTTT
-	TRBV30	few	TRBJ2-7	CAWSPGAYEQYF	TGTGCCTGGAGCCCAGGGGCCTACGAGCAGTACTTC
-	TRBV28	many	TRBJ1-1	CASSLSTGNTEAFF	TGTGCCAGCAGTTTATCTACGGGGAACACTGAAGCTTTCTTT
-	TRBV28	many	TRBJ2-5	CASSLSTGRGETQYF	TGTGCCAGCAGTCTCTCCACGGGAAGGGGGGAGACCCAGTACTTC
-	TRBV20-1	-	TRBJ1-1	CSAQGPTRDTEAFF	TGCAGTGCCCAGGGACCTACCCGTGACACTGAAGCTTTCTTT
-	TRBV9	many	TRBJ1-2	CASSVSEGKGYTF	TGTGCCAGCAGCGTGTCTGAGGGGAAGGGCTACACCTTC
-	TRBV20-1	many	TRBJ2-5	CSAKTGILETQYF	TGCAGTGCGAAAACTGGGATTCTGGAGACCCAGTACTTC